This T cell receptor (beta chain) stems from a study of blood T cell repertoires in COVID-19. This CDR3 contains 14 residues. Germline V gives CDR1 LNHDA, CDR2 SQIVND (reference sequence). Trimming took 4 bases from V and 1 from J, leaving 8 bases between them. Notes on this clone: Other DNA sequences of this sample code for an identical CDR3.

Sequenced by immunoSEQ multiplex PCR; TCRdb stores in-frame clones only, minus some. The data contain under 300,000 clones, roughly 90% of them singletons. The V call is TRBV19, the J call TRBJ1-5, with D hard to call. The clonotype was recovered from a man aged 60-69 years who had recovered from COVID-19. Sequenced: peripheral blood. For the CDR3, the DNA is TGTGCCAGTAGTACAACCGGGAGCAATCAGCCCCAGCATTTT. It is translated as CASSTTGSNQPQHF.